The 30 T cell receptor beta chains in this list originate from one sample, sequenced in a study of identical twins. TCRdb re-called the 5' RACE reads with MiXCR, one entry per CDR3 protein. The sample comprises nearly 900,000 distinct CDR3 sequences, 9% to 15% of which are singletons, and around 1.5% rests with the top ten. This same sample was also part of a study on yellow fever vaccine responses in identical twins.

The specimen was PBMCs. Source of these receptors: a woman between 18 and 29 years old in good health.

This clonotype has only a few counts. This chain uses TRBV7-8 with TRBJ2-1; the match to TRBD2 covers 12 bases. Trimming took 5 bases from V and 6 from J; bases not matched to a gene: 8. CDR3 length: 16 amino acids. Looked up from germline, CDR1 is SGHVS and CDR2 is FQNEAQ. This chain's CDR3 is CASSPTLAGGGNEQFF. DNA of the CDR3: TGTGCCAGCAGCCCAACTCTAGCGGGAGGGGGCAATGAGCAGTTCTTC.

V gene TRBV4-1 combines with J gene TRBJ2-3, with 7 bases aligning to TRBD2. CDR3 length: 17 amino acids. Germline V CDR1 and CDR2: MGHRA, YSYEKL. The junction had 9 bases not matched to a gene; V was cut back by 0 bases and J by 3 bases. The CDR3 sequence is CASSQDEGTSVTDTQYF. The CDR3 DNA sequence: TGCGCCAGCAGCCAAGATGAGGGAACTAGCGTGACAGATACGCAGTATTTT.

The J gene is TRBJ1-1, the V gene TRBV18, with D perhaps matching TRBD1 (5 bases). The CDR3 runs 12 residues. Germline assignment: CDR1 KGHSH and CDR2 LQKENI. V was trimmed by 3 bases and J by 7 bases, leaving 9 bases between them. The CDR3 bases are TGTGCCAGCTCACCGGGACTACGTGAAGCTTTCTTT. Protein sequence: CASSPGLREAFF.

This clonotype has a count of ten or more. The chain employs TRBV5-1 and TRBJ2-1; D may be TRBD1 (6 bases). Germline V gives CDR1 SGHRS, CDR2 YFSETQ. The germline V and J ends were trimmed by 5 bases and 0 bases, with 12 bases remaining between them. The CDR3 extends over 15 amino acids. This CDR3 reads CASRPGQTSYNEQFF. The DNA for the CDR3 is TGCGCCAGCAGACCCGGACAGACCTCCTACAATGAGCAGTTCTTC.

This clonotype was seen a handful of times. The rearrangement joins TRBV24-1 to TRBJ2-2; no definite D call. The CDR3 length is 16 residues. Germline CDR1 and CDR2: KGHDR and SFDVKD. Trimming left V 1 base short and J 5 bases short, with 13 bases between. The CDR3 DNA sequence: TGTGCCACCAGTGATTTTGCCCTCCCGAGGACCGGGGAGCTGTTTTTT. Translation: CATSDFALPRTGELFF.

The chain couples TRBV2 to TRBJ2-6; D not certain. Per germline, CDR1 SNHLY and CDR2 FYNNEI. V lost 7 bases and J 0 bases, leaving 7 bases between the germline ends. The CDR3 sequence is 14 residues long. Here the CDR3 reads CASKWGSGANVLTF. In DNA, the CDR3 is TGTGCCAGCAAGTGGGGCTCTGGGGCCAACGTCCTGACTTTC.

This clonotype showed up just a few times. The genes are TRBV7-9 and TRBJ2-7; D unclear. Per the germline V gene, CDR1 is SEHNR and CDR2 is FQNEAQ (reference sequence). Deletions cut 5 bases from V and 1 base from J, with 12 bases between. This CDR3 comprises 14 residues. The chain's CDR3 is CASSPPGRSYEQYF. The CDR3, as DNA: TGTGCCAGCAGCCCGCCAGGTAGATCCTACGAGCAGTACTTC.

The V and J genes are TRBV7-8 and TRBJ2-7; 10 positions agree with TRBD2. Germline CDR1 is SGHVS and CDR2 is FQNEAQ. This CDR3 contains 19 residues. The junction had 19 bases not matched to a gene; V was cut back by 4 bases and J by 4 bases. CDR3 loop: CASSSDTPDHSGRWYEQYF. The CDR3 coding sequence is TGTGCCAGCAGCTCAGACACACCAGACCATAGCGGGAGGTGGTACGAGCAGTACTTC.

The chain joins TRBV29-1 to TRBJ1-2; D gene ambiguous. Trimming took off 0 bases at V and 7 bases at J, with 15 bases between the two ends. Germline V gene sequence: CDR1 SQVTM, CDR2 ANQGSEA. The CDR3 consists of 14 residues. Here the CDR3 reads CSVEDHPGGSGYTF. DNA for the CDR3: TGCAGCGTTGAAGATCACCCGGGAGGAAGTGGCTACACCTTC.

This clonotype has only a few counts. The chain combines TRBV5-6 with TRBJ1-6, with D hard to call. The germline CDR1 and CDR2 sequences are SGHDT and YYEEEE. The CDR3 extends over 17 amino acids. Trimming took 2 bases from V and 8 from J, leaving 20 bases between them. The DNA for the CDR3 is TGTGCCAGCAGCTTAGACCTGGGCCCCGGCGGACATTCACCCCTCCACTTT. This codes for CASSLDLGPGGHSPLHF.

J is TRBJ2-3 and V is TRBV2, with D perhaps matching TRBD2 (5 bases). The CDR3 spans 15 residues. V lost 0 bases and J 3 bases, leaving 10 bases between the germline ends. Germline values: CDR1 SNHLY, CDR2 FYNNEI. The CDR3 sequence: CASSEAGIGTDTQYF. The CDR3 DNA reads TGTGCCAGCAGTGAAGCCGGGATCGGGACAGATACGCAGTATTTT.

V usage is TRBV28 and J usage is TRBJ2-7; perhaps D is TRBD1 or TRBD2 (5 bases each). The CDR3 runs to 13 residues. The V end was cut by 6 bases, the J end by 4 bases, with 13 bases between. Germline V CDR1 and CDR2: MDHEN, SYDVKM. The CDR3 is CASRSFGGYEQYV. The DNA for the CDR3 is TGTGCCAGCAGGTCGTTTGGGGGTTACGAGCAGTACGTC.

Only a few counts were recorded for this clonotype. The J gene is TRBJ1-1, the V gene TRBV5-1; D not certain. Germline CDR1 and CDR2: SGHRS and YFSETQ. Trimming left V 2 bases short and J 4 bases short, with 9 bases between. There are 13 residues in the CDR3. The CDR3 region has the DNA TGCGCCAGCAGCTTATTAGATGGCACTGAAGCTTTCTTT. Its protein product is CASSLLDGTEAFF.

The J gene is TRBJ1-5, the V gene TRBV7-9, with 8 bases aligning to TRBD1. Germline-derived CDR1 and CDR2 are SEHNR and FQNEAQ (reference sequence). The length of the CDR3 is 17 residues. V trimming: 1 base; J trimming: 3 bases; junction bases outside the gene matches: 8. The CDR3 loop reads CASSLVGAGGVNQPQHF. CDR3 bases: TGTGCCAGCAGCTTAGTCGGGGCAGGGGGCGTCAATCAGCCCCAGCATTTT. Full variable domain (remainder filled in from reference TRBV7-9 and TRBJ1-5): DTGVSQNPRHKITKRGQNVTFRCDPISEHNRLYWYRQTLGQGPEFLTYFQNEAQLEKSRLLSDRFSAERPKGSFSTLEIQRTEQGDSAMYLCASSLVGAGGVNQPQHFGDGTRLSIL.

The rearrangement uses TRBV4-1 and TRBJ2-7; D gene uncertain. Trimming took 0 bases from V and 3 from J, leaving 6 bases between them. There are 13 residues in the CDR3. CDR1 MGHRA and CDR2 YSYEKL come from the germline V gene. CDR3 protein: CASSQEVHYEQYF. CDR3 DNA sequence: TGCGCCAGCAGCCAAGAGGTTCACTACGAGCAGTACTTC.

Ten or more counts support this clonotype. This rearrangement joins TRBV2 to TRBJ1-6, with unresolved D. The CDR3 is 15 residues long. Germline assignment: CDR1 SNHLY and CDR2 FYNNEI. Trimming cost V 3 bases and J 7 bases, with 13 bases left between them. For the CDR3, the DNA is TGTGCCAGCAGTGAGACTCGGACGGAGAATTCACCCCTCCACTTT. Translated: CASSETRTENSPLHF.

This clonotype was observed at least ten times. V and J are TRBV20-1 and TRBJ2-1; D remains ambiguous. Trimming pared 3 bases from V and 0 bases from J, leaving 6 bases between. CDR3 length: 13 residues. The germline CDR1 and CDR2 sequences are DFQATT and SNEGSKA (reference sequence). The CDR3 protein is CSASRSSYNEQFF. The CDR3 nucleotides are TGCAGTGCTAGCAGAAGCTCCTACAATGAGCAGTTCTTC.

The V call is TRBV2, the J call TRBJ2-4; maybe TRBD2 (6 bases). This CDR3 has 18 amino acids. Germline values: CDR1 SNHLY, CDR2 FYNNEI. Between the trimmed V and J ends, which lost 11 bases and 1 base, there was a span of 27 bases. As DNA, the CDR3 is TGTGCCTTCTGCGACCATGGATCACCCGGGAGTGCCAAAAACATTCAGTACTTC. It translates to CAFCDHGSPGSAKNIQYF.

This clonotype was detected ten times or more. The V call is TRBV5-1, the J call TRBJ2-3; TRBD2 might be the D (6 bases). The germline CDR1 and CDR2 sequences are SGHRS and YFSETQ. The CDR3 runs to 17 residues. V lost 4 bases and J lost 2, with 20 bases in between. The CDR3 DNA sequence: TGCGCCAGCAGCCCGCCAACGGCTAGCGACCTCACAGATACGCAGTATTTT. It is translated as CASSPPTASDLTDTQYF.

V is TRBV9 and J is TRBJ2-1; a possible D gene is TRBD2 (6 bases). Trimming removed 6 bases at V and 7 bases at J, with 20 bases between. This CDR3 contains 15 residues. Germline CDR1 reads SGDLS; CDR2 reads YYNGEE. CDR3 loop: CASTQVAGSVNEQFF. The CDR3 DNA reads TGTGCCAGCACCCAAGTCGCGGGGAGTGTGAATGAGCAGTTCTTC. The full variable domain, in which reference TRBV9 and TRBJ2-1 provide the parts outside the CDR3, is DSGVTQTPKHLITATGQRVTLRCSPRSGDLSVYWYQQSLDQGLQFLIQYYNGEERAKGNILERFSAQQFPDLHSELNLSSLELGDSALYFCASTQVAGSVNEQFFGPGTRLTVL.

The gene calls are TRBV18 and TRBJ2-2; D gene unclear. The CDR3 runs 15 residues. With 5 bases removed from V and 3 bases from J, the gap between germline ends came to 13 bases. Germline V gives CDR1 KGHSH, CDR2 LQKENI. The CDR3 here is CASSSVAGDTGELFF. For the CDR3, the DNA is TGTGCCAGCTCATCCGTTGCAGGAGACACCGGGGAGCTGTTTTTT.

This clonotype was seen only a few times. This chain joins TRBV28 and TRBJ1-2; D may be TRBD1 (5 bases). CDR1 and CDR2 (germline): MDHEN, SYDVKM. The CDR3 is 14 residues long. Trimming took 4 bases from V and 6 from J, leaving 15 bases between them. The CDR3 spells CASSSPQGTNGYTF. The CDR3, as DNA: TGTGCCAGCAGTTCCCCCCAGGGAACAAATGGCTACACCTTC.

The chain is built from TRBV11-2 and TRBJ2-7; D remains unclear. This CDR3 contains 13 residues. The V and J ends lost 0 bases and 6 bases respectively, with 9 bases between them. In germline, CDR1 is SGHAT, CDR2 FQNNGV. Here the CDR3 reads CASSLDRTAEQYF. CDR3 nucleotides: TGTGCCAGCAGCTTAGATCGAACGGCCGAGCAGTACTTC.

The genes are TRBV12-3 or TRBV12-4 and TRBJ1-6; 8 bases agree with TRBD1. J gave up 7 bases and V 6 bases, and 8 bases lay outside the gene matches. There are 15 residues in the CDR3. CDR3 nucleotide sequence: TGTGCCAGCAGCCCAAGACAGGGGAAGAATTCACCCCTCCACTTT. It encodes CASSPRQGKNSPLHF.

The genes are TRBV29-1 and TRBJ2-2; 10 bases align to TRBD2. Looked up from germline, CDR1 is SQVTM and CDR2 is ANQGSEA. V trimming: 6 bases; J trimming: 7 bases; junction bases outside the gene matches: 8. The CDR3 spans 14 residues. The CDR3 spells CSVASGRGRGELFF. CDR3 bases: TGCAGCGTAGCTAGCGGGAGAGGTCGCGGGGAGCTGTTTTTT.

This clonotype was counted a few times. The genes are TRBV19 and TRBJ1-6; TRBD1 matches 8 bases. The V gene's germline CDR1 is LNHDA and CDR2 SQIVND (reference sequence). The CDR3 spans 16 residues. V was clipped by 7 bases and J by 0 bases; unmatched bases: 5. DNA of the CDR3: TGTGCCAGTAAAACAGGGGGTAGCTCCTATAATTCACCCCTCCACTTT. It translates to CASKTGGSSYNSPLHF. Full variable domain (outside the CDR3, taken from reference TRBV19 and TRBJ1-6): DGGITQSPKYLFRKEGQNVTLSCEQNLNHDAMYWYRQDPGQGLRLIYYSQIVNDFQKGDIAEGYSVSREKKESFPLTVTSAQKNPTAFYLCASKTGGSSYNSPLHFGNGTRLTVT.

V usage is TRBV5-5 and J usage is TRBJ1-6; TRBD1 might be the D (5 bases). Trimming stripped 3 bases from V and 8 bases from J, with 12 bases between. CDR3 length equals 14 residues. Germline V gene sequence: CDR1 SGHKS, CDR2 YYEKEE (reference sequence). The CDR3 protein is CASSSGRWDSPLHF. The CDR3 DNA sequence: TGTGCCAGCAGCTCGGGACGGTGGGATTCACCCCTCCACTTT.

This chain links TRBV25-1 with TRBJ2-1, with TRBD2 identical over 8 bases. Germline CDR1 is MGHDK and CDR2 is SYGVNS. J lost 6 bases, V lost 4 bases, and 17 bases had no gene match. The CDR3 is 18 amino acids. The CDR3 loop reads CASSASELADPRLNEQFF. As DNA, the CDR3 is TGTGCCAGCAGTGCCTCGGAACTAGCGGACCCTCGTCTCAATGAGCAGTTCTTC.

A few counts support this clonotype. The chain uses TRBV11-2 and TRBJ2-2, with 8 bases identical to TRBD2. The CDR3 is 18 amino acids. Trimming at V came to 0 bases and at J to 1 base, leaving 7 bases not matched to a gene. In germline, CDR1 is SGHAT, CDR2 FQNNGV. The CDR3 bases are TGTGCCAGCAGCTTAGAGATTCTGGCGGGAGGGAACACCGGGGAGCTGTTTTTT. Amino acid sequence: CASSLEILAGGNTGELFF.

This chain connects TRBV9 to TRBJ2-5; 8 bases map to TRBD2. After removal of 2 bases from V and 2 bases from J, the junction contained 8 bases not matched to a gene. Germline-derived CDR1 and CDR2 are SGDLS and YYNGEE. There are 16 residues in the CDR3. CDR3 sequence: CASSVDRGGGQETQYF. The CDR3 DNA follows: TGTGCCAGCAGCGTCGATCGGGGGGGCGGACAAGAGACCCAGTACTTC.